This entry lists 22 T cell receptor beta chains sequenced from one sample in a study of spatial heterogeneity in lung cancer. Overall study results and limits: Mutation counts in tumors were tracked by counts of expanded intratumoral alpha and beta TCRs.

TCRdb called the 5' RACE reads again in MiXCR, with one record for every CDR3 protein. The sample yields more than 15,000 distinct CDR3 sequences, roughly 6% seen once. Time point specified: sample taken at primary tumor resection. Their target antigens are unknown. The source material was lung tumor tissue, sampled at surgery. The receptor set was obtained from a male donor with early-stage non-small cell lung cancer.

This clonotype was found a few times. A clone one base away is much larger, so this may be a read error. The library was designed around alpha chains, so this beta chain is a stray read whose abundance carries little weight. The chain carries TRBV6-5 and TRBJ2-7; D is unclear. The CDR3 length is 16 residues. V lost 2 bases and J lost 2, with 16 bases in between. Germline lookup yields CDR1 MNHEY and CDR2 SVGAGI. Here the CDR3 DNA reads TGTGCCAGCAGTTACGATCGGGCAACACGAACCTACGAGCAGTACTTC. Translated, it gives CASSYDRATRTYEQYF.

The table lists this clonotype with many counts. This beta chain came through as a stray read in a library set up for alpha chains, and its size says little. The rearrangement uses TRBV7-9 and TRBJ1-5, with D possibly being TRBD1 (6 bases). The CDR3 has 14 residues. Germline values: CDR1 SEHNR, CDR2 FQNEAQ (reference sequence). V lost 3 bases to trimming and J lost 7 bases, with 13 bases between them. This CDR3 is CASSFGTHGQPQHF. The CDR3 region has the DNA TGTGCCAGCAGCTTTGGGACACACGGGCAGCCCCAGCATTTT.

The table lists this clonotype with many counts. This beta chain lies outside the target of a library built for alpha chains; its clone size means little. The chain recombines TRBV5-6 with TRBJ2-5; D uncertain. The CDR3 is made up of 14 amino acids. Germline CDR1 reads SGHDT; CDR2 reads YYEEEE. Trimming stripped 0 bases from V and 4 bases from J, with 10 bases between. DNA for the CDR3: TGTGCCAGCAGCTTGGTTCAGCCGGGAGAGACCCAGTACTTC. It encodes CASSLVQPGETQYF.

By share, this clonotype counts as medium-sized. Little can be read into the size of this beta chain, an off-target read in a library designed for alpha chains. The chain joins TRBV20-1 to TRBJ2-7; 10 nucleotides line up with TRBD1. Germline CDR1 is DFQATT and CDR2 is SNEGSKA (reference sequence). The CDR3 consists of 12 residues. CDR3 loop: CSASPSGTGVTV. In DNA, the CDR3 is TGCAGTGCTTCACCCTCCGGGACAGGGGTGACGGTC.

This clonotype was seen at least ten times. For a library built for alpha chains, this beta chain is a stray read; little rests on its size. J is TRBJ2-5 and V is TRBV10-3; no reliable D call. Trimming pared 3 bases from V and 1 base from J, leaving 3 bases between. This CDR3 has 12 residues. Germline loops: CDR1 ENHRY, CDR2 SYGVKD. CDR3 in DNA: TGTGCCATCAGTGACACCCAAGAGACCCAGTACTTC. Amino acid sequence: CAISDTQETQYF.

This clonotype came up many times. This beta chain came through as a stray read in a library set up for alpha chains, and its size says little. This chain joins TRBV10-2 and TRBJ2-3; 7 bases match TRBD2. J gave up 8 bases and V 8 bases, and 4 bases lay outside the gene matches. The CDR3 is 11 residues long. Germline V gene lookup returns CDR1 WSHSY and CDR2 SAAADI. This chain's CDR3 is CASELATTQYF. The CDR3 DNA reads as TGCGCCAGCGAACTAGCGACTACGCAGTATTTT.

The table lists this clonotype with many counts. The library was designed around alpha chains, so this beta chain is a stray read whose abundance carries little weight. V is TRBV6-5 and J is TRBJ1-1; weak D call: TRBD1 (6 bases). V gave up 0 bases and J gave up 10 bases, with 18 bases separating them. The CDR3 runs 15 residues. The germline CDR1 and CDR2 sequences are MNHEY and SVGAGI. The CDR3 sequence is CASSYSMGALTAAFF. The DNA of the CDR3 is TGTGCCAGCAGTTACTCGATGGGGGCGCTGACCGCAGCTTTCTTT.

This clonotype was seen many times. This beta chain is a stray read from a library made for alpha chains; its abundance is not meaningful. This sequence joins TRBV4-3 and TRBJ2-3, with D possibly being TRBD2 (6 bases). Trimming stripped 4 bases from V and 5 bases from J, with 22 bases between. The germline V gene has CDR1 LGHNA and CDR2 YSLEER. The CDR3 consists of 17 residues. This chain's CDR3 is CASSPGGGAGRLDTQYF. The CDR3 DNA sequence: TGCGCCAGCAGCCCTGGGGGTGGGGCCGGGAGACTAGATACGCAGTATTTT.

As regards this clonotype: Found in a library prepared for alpha chains, this beta chain is an off-target read, and its abundance has little meaning. This chain links TRBV14 with TRBJ2-7; D is undetermined. This CDR3 has 13 amino acids. V lost 7 bases and J lost 3, with 13 bases in between. Germline loops: CDR1 SGHDN, CDR2 FVKESK. The CDR3 loop reads CASTRTGNYEQYF. The CDR3 DNA reads as TGTGCCAGCACCCGAACTGGGAACTACGAGCAGTACTTC.

This clonotype was found many times. This beta chain represents an off-target read in a library built for alpha chains; its size is of limited meaning. The gene calls are TRBV3-1 and TRBJ2-7; D may be TRBD1 or TRBD2 (6 bases each). This CDR3 is built from 16 residues. Germline V lookup: CDR1 LGHDT, CDR2 YNNKEL (reference sequence). V lost 0 bases, J lost 5 bases, and 17 bases lay in between. This CDR3 reads CASSQDRQGRSHEQYF. The CDR3 DNA follows: TGTGCCAGCAGCCAAGATCGGCAGGGGAGGTCCCACGAGCAGTACTTC.

The sample holds a few counts of this clonotype. This beta chain is an off-target read within a library intended for alpha chains, so its frequency means little. The chain links TRBV28 to TRBJ1-4; D remains ambiguous. Trimming pared 2 bases from V and 5 bases from J, leaving 9 bases between. Germline CDR1 and CDR2: MDHEN and SYDVKM. CDR3 size: 14 residues. DNA for the CDR3: TGTGCCAGCAGTTTACACGAGGACAATGAAAAACTGTTTTTT. Translation: CASSLHEDNEKLFF.

There are a few counts of this clonotype. The library was designed around alpha chains, so this beta chain is a stray read whose abundance carries little weight. This rearrangement joins TRBV14 to TRBJ2-6; D not resolved. V lost 0 bases, J lost 0 bases, and 3 bases lay in between. Germline loops: CDR1 SGHDN, CDR2 FVKESK. This CDR3 is built from 15 residues. The CDR3: CASSQDFSGANVLTF. The CDR3 nucleotides are TGTGCCAGCAGCCAAGATTTCTCTGGGGCCAACGTCCTGACTTTC.

Worth noting for this clonotype: This beta chain appears as a stray read in a library generated for alpha chains; its size is not informative. The CDR3 protein is CASSAFSGLAGVPQETQYF. As DNA, the CDR3 is TGTGCCAGCAGTGCATTTTCCGGACTAGCGGGAGTTCCGCAAGAGACCCAGTACTTC. The chain is built from TRBV25-1 and TRBJ2-5; TRBD2 agrees at 13 bases. With 4 bases clipped from V and 2 bases from J, the junction kept 13 bases outside the gene matches. Germline values: CDR1 MGHDK, CDR2 SYGVNS. CDR3 length equals 19 residues.

This clonotype was detected ten times or more. With the library built for alpha chains, this beta chain is off target and its frequency is not meaningful. The chain carries TRBV5-6 and TRBJ2-3; D is unclear. Germline V gene lookup returns CDR1 SGHDT and CDR2 YYEEEE. Trimming shortened V by 0 bases and J by 6 bases, and 14 bases separated the two germline ends. This CDR3 is 15 amino acids long. CDR3 amino acids: CASSLAGPSTDTQYF. CDR3 bases: TGTGCCAGCAGCTTGGCGGGCCCATCCACGGATACGCAGTATTTT.

This clonotype has ten or more counts. The library was built for alpha chains, so this beta chain is an off-target read and its size means little. CDR3 sequence: CASRDKGFSNIQYF. CDR3 coding DNA: TGTGCCAGCCGGGACAAGGGCTTCTCAAACATTCAGTACTTC. The chain has TRBV27 and TRBJ2-4; the D gene is possibly TRBD1 (6 bases). The CDR3 is made up of 14 amino acids. V lost 8 bases and J lost 6, with 17 bases in between. Germline-derived CDR1 and CDR2 are MNHEY and SMNVEV (reference sequence).

In this sample, this clonotype turned up many times. Within a library made for alpha chains, this beta chain is off target, and its count is uninformative. This sequence joins TRBV5-4 and TRBJ2-1, with 7 nucleotides matching TRBD2. Germline CDR1 and CDR2: SGHNT and YYREEE (reference sequence). This CDR3 is built from 15 residues. Trimming removed 0 bases from V and 8 bases from J; junction bases left unmatched: 8. In DNA form, the CDR3 reads TGTGCCAGCAGCTTGGGGACTAGATCTAGCCATGAGCAGTTCTTC. This sequence encodes CASSLGTRSSHEQFF.

This clonotype was counted once. Since the library was made to target alpha chains, this beta chain is a stray read and its abundance is not meaningful. The rearrangement links TRBV6-5 to TRBJ1-1; perhaps TRBD1 as D (6 bases). This CDR3 contains 15 residues. The V gene lost 1 base and the J gene lost 5 bases, with 14 bases spanning the gap. CDR1 is MNHEY, CDR2 SVGAGI, per germline. CDR3 nucleotides: TGTGCCAGCAGTTACTGGGCGGGGGGACAAACTGAAGCTTTCTTT. Protein: CASSYWAGGQTEAFF.

This clonotype was detected only a few times. For a library built for alpha chains, this beta chain is a stray read; little rests on its size. This chain joins TRBV7-9 and TRBJ1-6; the match to TRBD1 covers 9 bases. V trimming: 4 bases; J trimming: 9 bases; junction bases outside the gene matches: 7. Germline V gene data show CDR1 as SEHNR and CDR2 as FQNEAQ (reference sequence). The CDR3 length is 15 residues. Here the CDR3 reads CASSSTGGIISPLHF. CDR3 nucleotide sequence: TGTGCCAGCAGCTCGACAGGGGGGATAATTTCACCCCTCCACTTT. Full variable domain (remainder filled in from reference TRBV7-9 and TRBJ1-6): DTGVSQNPRHKITKRGQNVTFRCDPISEHNRLYWYRQTLGQGPEFLTYFQNEAQLEKSRLLSDRFSAERPKGSFSTLEIQRTEQGDSAMYLCASSSTGGIISPLHFGNGTRLTVT.

This clonotype was picked up many times. This beta chain slipped into a library made for alpha chains as a stray read, so its size is not meaningful. V usage is TRBV7-6 and J usage is TRBJ2-5; 8 bases fit TRBD2. The CDR3 is made up of 15 amino acids. Germline lookup yields CDR1 SGHVS and CDR2 FNYEAQ. J was trimmed by 2 bases and V by 1 base; bases with no gene match: 3. CDR3 coding DNA: TGTGCCAGCAGCTTAGGACTAGCGAGACAAGAGACCCAGTACTTC. It translates to CASSLGLARQETQYF.

This clonotype appeared many times. Since the library was made to target alpha chains, this beta chain is a stray read and its abundance is not meaningful. The CDR3: CASSLEGTSTDTQYF. The CDR3 nucleotides are TGTGCCAGCAGCTTAGAAGGGACTAGCACAGATACGCAGTATTTT. V is TRBV7-9 and J is TRBJ2-3; possible D gene TRBD2, 6 bases. The CDR3 consists of 15 residues. The V gene lost 1 base and the J gene lost 0 bases, with 8 bases spanning the gap. Germline V gene sequence: CDR1 SEHNR, CDR2 FQNEAQ (reference sequence).

With respect to this clonotype: The library was designed around alpha chains, so this beta chain is a stray read whose abundance carries little weight. This chain uses TRBV4-3 with TRBJ2-5; 9 positions agree with TRBD1. In germline, CDR1 is LGHNA, CDR2 YSLEER. This CDR3 region has 17 residues. With 3 bases clipped from V and 5 bases from J, the junction kept 13 bases outside the gene matches. CDR3 nucleotide sequence: TGCGCCAGCAGCCAGAACTTTCCTACAGGGGGCCGGGAGACCCAGTACTTC. It is translated as CASSQNFPTGGRETQYF.

This clonotype has at least ten counts. For a library built for alpha chains, this beta chain is a stray read; little rests on its size. The rearrangement uses TRBV20-1 and TRBJ2-3, with D perhaps TRBD1 (7 bases). The CDR3 is made up of 13 amino acids. Germline V gene sequence: CDR1 DFQATT, CDR2 SNEGSKA (reference sequence). V was pared by 2 bases and J by 4 bases, with 10 bases between. CDR3 region: CSARRRGPDTQYF. DNA of the CDR3: TGCAGTGCTAGAAGGAGGGGGCCAGATACGCAGTATTTT.